This TCR beta chain appears in the sequencing data of a study of low-dose radiotherapy and immunotherapy resistance in tumors. The V gene end was trimmed by 3 bases and the J gene end by 2 bases; junction bases not matched to a gene: 4. The CDR3 contains 15 residues. Germline assignment: CDR1 MGHDK and CDR2 SYGVNS. Both TCRalpha and TCRbeta chains were reverse transcribed with V-gene-specific primers. The authors ran around 20 PCR cycles to amplify TCRs with a constant-region primer and V-primer adapter. TCRdb ran MiXCR on the reads and lists one entry per CDR3 protein. This sample has approximately 100,000 distinct CDR3 sequences; roughly 20% occur once, and the top ten carry 4.1%. Time point described: after trial treatment. Noted treatment: LDRT plus nivolumab, ipilimumab, low-dose cyclophosphamide and aspirin (RACIN trial). In the RACIN dose-escalation trial, donors got nivolumab plus ipilimumab with aspirin, cyclophosphamide and radiotherapy.

This clonotype has a count of ten or more. This clonotype originated in a male donor with prostate cancer. The source was PBMCs, collected after low-dose radiotherapy plus immunotherapy. The rearrangement joins TRBV25-1 to TRBJ2-3, with 8 bases matching TRBD1. The CDR3 DNA sequence: TGTGCCAGCAGTGACCCGGGACAGGCCACAGATACGCAGTATTTT. Translating it yields CASSDPGQATDTQYF. Together with reference TRBV25-1 and TRBJ2-3, the CDR3 gives the full variable domain: EADIYQTPRYLVIGTGKKITLECSQTMGHDKMYWYQQDPGMELHLIHYSYGVNSTEKGDLSSESTVSRIRTEHFPLTLESARPSHTSQYLCASSDPGQATDTQYFGPGTRLTVL.